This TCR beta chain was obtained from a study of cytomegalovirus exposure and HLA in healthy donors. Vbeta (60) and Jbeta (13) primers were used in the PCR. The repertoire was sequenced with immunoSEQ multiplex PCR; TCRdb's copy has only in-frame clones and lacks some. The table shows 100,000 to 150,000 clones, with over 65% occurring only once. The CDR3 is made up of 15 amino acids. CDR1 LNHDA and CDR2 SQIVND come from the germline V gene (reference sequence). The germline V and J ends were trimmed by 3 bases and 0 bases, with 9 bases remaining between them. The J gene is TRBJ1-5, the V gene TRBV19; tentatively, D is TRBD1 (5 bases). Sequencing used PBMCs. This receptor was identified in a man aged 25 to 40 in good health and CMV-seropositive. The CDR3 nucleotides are TGTGCCAGTAGTATGACCGGACATAGCAATCAGCCCCAGCATTTT. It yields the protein CASSMTGHSNQPQHF.